Reported below is one T cell receptor (beta chain). No antigen is known for it. The sample is drawn from a study of T cell responses to AZD1222 COVID-19 vaccine. Points from the study as a whole: As reported, nearly half of all spike-specific TCRs target variant regions that are unmutated. Mapped onto spike, vaccine-associated CD4 TCRs spanned it and were dominant at 160-218 and 743-854. Just a handful of AZD1222 recipients were seropositive at baseline. Clonal diversity may have been underestimated, and the donors were mostly white British, with more females than males.

Trimming took off 5 bases at V and 7 bases at J, with 12 bases between the two ends. The length of the CDR3 is 13 residues. Germline assignment: CDR1 SGHAT and CDR2 FQDESV (reference sequence). The data were produced by immunoSEQ multiplex PCR, yet TCRdb's version contains in-frame clones alone and is incomplete. The top ten clones hold approximately 3.5% of a sample with some 130,000 clones, 80% to 95% of them seen once. This receptor was taken from an adult who received the AZD1222 COVID-19 vaccine. The chain carries TRBV11-1 and TRBJ1-3; no clear D. Here the sequenced sample was peripheral blood, taken 28 days after the second AZD1222 dose. The CDR3 is CASSTDIQNTIYF. The CDR3 DNA reads as TGTGCCAGCAGCACGGATATTCAGAACACCATATATTTT.